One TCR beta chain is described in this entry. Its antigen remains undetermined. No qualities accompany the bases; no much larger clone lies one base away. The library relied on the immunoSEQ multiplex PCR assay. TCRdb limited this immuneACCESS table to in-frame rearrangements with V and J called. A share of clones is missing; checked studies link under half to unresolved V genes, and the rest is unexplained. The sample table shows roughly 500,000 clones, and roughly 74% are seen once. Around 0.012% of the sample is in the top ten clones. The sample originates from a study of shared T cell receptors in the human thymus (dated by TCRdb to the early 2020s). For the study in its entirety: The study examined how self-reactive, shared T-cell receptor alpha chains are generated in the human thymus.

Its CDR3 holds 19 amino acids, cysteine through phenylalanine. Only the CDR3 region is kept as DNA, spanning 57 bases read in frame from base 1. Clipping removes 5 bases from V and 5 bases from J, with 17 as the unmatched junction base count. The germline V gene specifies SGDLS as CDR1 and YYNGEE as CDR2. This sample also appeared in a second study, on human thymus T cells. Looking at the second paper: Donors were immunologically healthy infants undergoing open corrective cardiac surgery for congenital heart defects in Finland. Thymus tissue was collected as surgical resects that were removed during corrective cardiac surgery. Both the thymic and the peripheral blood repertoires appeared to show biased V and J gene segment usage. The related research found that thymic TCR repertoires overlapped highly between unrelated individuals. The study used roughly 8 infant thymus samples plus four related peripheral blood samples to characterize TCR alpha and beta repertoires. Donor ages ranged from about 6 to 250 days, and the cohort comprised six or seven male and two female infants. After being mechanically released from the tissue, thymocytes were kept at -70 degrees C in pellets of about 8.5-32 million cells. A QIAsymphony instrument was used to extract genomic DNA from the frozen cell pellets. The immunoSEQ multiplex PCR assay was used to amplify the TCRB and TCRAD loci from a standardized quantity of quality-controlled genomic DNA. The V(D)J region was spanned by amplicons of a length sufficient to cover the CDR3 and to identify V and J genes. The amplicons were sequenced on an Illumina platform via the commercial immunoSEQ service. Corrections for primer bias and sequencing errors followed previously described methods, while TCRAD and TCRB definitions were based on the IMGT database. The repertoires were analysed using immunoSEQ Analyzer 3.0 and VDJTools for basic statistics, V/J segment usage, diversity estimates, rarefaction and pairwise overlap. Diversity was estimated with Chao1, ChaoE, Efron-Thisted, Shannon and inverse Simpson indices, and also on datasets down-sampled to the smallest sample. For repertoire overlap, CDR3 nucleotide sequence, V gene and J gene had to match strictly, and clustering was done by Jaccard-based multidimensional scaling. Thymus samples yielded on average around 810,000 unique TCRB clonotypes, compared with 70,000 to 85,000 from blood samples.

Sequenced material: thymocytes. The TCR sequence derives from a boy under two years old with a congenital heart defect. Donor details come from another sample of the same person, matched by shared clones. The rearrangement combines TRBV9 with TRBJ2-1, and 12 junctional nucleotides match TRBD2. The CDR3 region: CASSPRPLAGGPRDNEQFF. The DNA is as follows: TGTGCCAGCAGTCCTCGTCCCCTAGCGGGAGGGCCACGGGACAATGAGCAGTTCTTC.